These T cell receptor beta chains were read from a single sample in a study of T cell responses to AZD1222 COVID-19 vaccine. Data came from immunoSEQ multiplex PCR; TCRdb stores just in-frame clones and leaves some out. The repertoire holds roughly 86,000 clones, with around 85% as singletons. The specimen comprised peripheral blood, sampled 28 days after the second AZD1222 dose. Receptor source: an adult who received the AZD1222 COVID-19 vaccine. Each CDR3 is given with its conserved first and last residue. A D gene is named only where the DNA matches it firmly. Size values are once, few and many counts, or a class for expanded clones, and some rows have none.

j_gene,v_gene,d_gene,abundance,CDR3aa,CDR3nt
TRBJ2-3,TRBV5-1,-,-,CASSLVVRELAPTDTQYF,TGCGCCAGCAGCTTAGTTGTCCGGGAGCTAGCACCGACAGATACGCAGTATTTT
TRBJ2-7,TRBV12-5,-,-,CASGLGTGSYEQYF,TGTGCTAGTGGTTTAGGTACAGGCAGCTACGAGCAGTACTTC
TRBJ2-2,TRBV5-6,TRBD2,-,CASSYSGKDTGELFF,TGTGCCAGCAGCTATAGCGGGAAGGACACCGGGGAGCTGTTTTTT
TRBJ2-2,TRBV30,-,-,CAWSGPGNTGELFF,TGTGCCTGGAGTGGCCCGGGGAACACCGGGGAGCTGTTTTTT
TRBJ1-5,TRBV28,-,-,CASSLSGSNQPQHF,TGTGCCAGCAGTTTATCAGGGAGCAATCAGCCCCAGCATTTT
TRBJ2-5,TRBV7-2,-,-,CASSRLGLTETQYF,TGTGCCAGCAGCCGCTTAGGATTAACAGAGACCCAGTACTTC
TRBJ2-7,TRBV6-2/TRBV6-3,TRBD2,-,CASSYSTGTSSYEQYF,TGTGCCAGCAGTTACTCAACCGGGACTAGTTCCTACGAGCAGTACTTC
TRBJ2-1,TRBV11-2,TRBD1,-,CASSQATGTGNNEQFF,TGTGCCAGCAGCCAAGCGACCGGGACAGGGAACAATGAGCAGTTCTTC
TRBJ2-6,TRBV19,-,few,CASSIGGGLASGANVLTF,TGTGCCAGTAGTATAGGCGGCGGATTGGCCTCTGGGGCCAACGTCCTGACTTTC
TRBJ2-5,TRBV28,-,once,CASTERRPRETQYF,TGTGCCAGCACCGAACGGCGGCCCAGAGAGACCCAGTACTTC
TRBJ1-5,TRBV6-2/TRBV6-3,-,-,CASSYFPDRPPNQPQHF,TGTGCCAGCAGTTACTTTCCCGACAGGCCTCCCAATCAGCCCCAGCATTTT
TRBJ1-2,TRBV6-5,-,-,CASSYSGYNYGYTF,TGTGCCAGCAGTTACTCAGGATATAACTATGGCTACACCTTC
TRBJ2-7,TRBV7-2,-,-,CASSLGLGLSSYEQYF,TGTGCCAGCAGCTTAGGATTGGGGTTAAGCTCCTACGAGCAGTACTTC
TRBJ1-1,TRBV4-1,TRBD1,once,CASSHPTGPTEAFF,TGCGCCAGCAGCCACCCGACAGGGCCCACTGAAGCTTTCTTT
TRBJ2-2,TRBV19,TRBD1,once,CASSIKGALNTGELFF,TGTGCCAGTAGTATAAAGGGGGCGCTGAACACCGGGGAGCTGTTTTTT
TRBJ2-2,TRBV14,-,-,CASSQVRGRTGELFF,TGTGCCAGCAGCCAAGTCCGGGGGCGAACCGGGGAGCTGTTTTTT
TRBJ1-2,TRBV19,-,-,CASSFLRTLNNYGYTF,TGTGCCAGTAGTTTCCTCCGAACTCTGAATAACTATGGCTACACCTTC
TRBJ1-2,TRBV9,-,once,CASSVASGDYGYTF,TGTGCCAGCAGCGTAGCTTCGGGGGACTATGGCTACACCTTC
TRBJ2-1,TRBV4-1,TRBD2,-,CASRDPSGRAYNEQFF,TGCGCCAGCAGGGATCCTAGCGGGAGAGCCTACAATGAGCAGTTCTTC
TRBJ1-1,TRBV3-1/TRBV3-2,TRBD1,-,CASSHDRGLKAEAFF,TGTGCCAGCAGCCATGACAGGGGGCTTAAGGCTGAAGCTTTCTTT
TRBJ2-2,TRBV14,-,-,CASSRKVHGELFF,TGTGCCAGCAGCCGTAAGGTACACGGGGAGCTGTTTTTT
TRBJ2-7,TRBV7-9,-,-,CASSPAVEQYF,TGTGCCAGCAGCCCAGCGGTAGAGCAGTACTTC
TRBJ2-3,TRBV5-4,-,-,CAGAWGTDTQYF,TGTGCTGGGGCTTGGGGCACAGATACGCAGTATTTT
TRBJ2-7,TRBV28,TRBD2,-,CASSLSSGSYEQYF,TGTGCCAGCAGTTTAAGTAGCGGGAGTTACGAGCAGTACTTC
TRBJ2-2,TRBV7-5,-,once,CARSLRGTSGAGNTGELFF,TGTGCCAGAAGCTTAAGAGGGACTAGCGGAGCCGGCAACACCGGGGAGCTGTTTTTT
TRBJ2-3,TRBV5-1,-,-,CASSQGGGSDTQYF,TGCGCCAGCAGCCAAGGGGGGGGTTCAGATACGCAGTATTTT
TRBJ1-4,TRBV18,TRBD1,-,CASSPARQGVNEKLFF,TGTGCCAGCTCACCAGCCCGACAGGGGGTCAATGAAAAACTGTTTTTT
TRBJ2-1,TRBV21-1,-,-,CASSQGTSGGQNPFLYNEQFF,TGTGCCAGCAGCCAAGGTACTAGCGGGGGCCAAAACCCTTTTTTATACAATGAGCAGTTCTTC
TRBJ1-6,TRBV28,TRBD1,-,CASSFGGGRGYSPLHF,TGTGCCAGCAGTTTCGGGGGGGGCAGGGGGTATTCACCCCTCCACTTT
TRBJ2-3,TRBV18,TRBD2,-,CASSPASGSTDTQYF,TGTGCCAGCTCACCTGCTAGCGGGAGCACAGATACGCAGTATTTT
TRBJ1-3,TRBV6-2/TRBV6-3,-,-,CASSYSGARYSGNTIYF,TGTGCCAGCAGTTACTCGGGGGCACGGTACTCTGGAAACACCATATATTTT
TRBJ2-1,TRBV6-5,TRBD2,-,CASSYALAGVDEQFF,TGTGCCAGCAGTTACGCCCTAGCGGGAGTCGATGAGCAGTTCTTC
TRBJ1-2,TRBV7-9,-,-,CASSLENGRDGYTF,TGTGCCAGCAGCTTAGAAAATGGTCGAGATGGCTACACCTTC
TRBJ2-1,TRBV6-2/TRBV6-3,TRBD2,-,CASSPTLGGRADYEQFF,TGTGCCAGCAGCCCTACCCTCGGCGGGAGGGCAGATTATGAGCAGTTCTTC
TRBJ2-1,TRBV11-2,TRBD2,-,CATPSGRGGQFF,TGTGCCACCCCTAGCGGGAGGGGGGGTCAGTTCTTC
TRBJ2-3,TRBV2,TRBD2,-,CASSLRLAGHGDTQYF,TGTGCCAGCAGCCTTAGACTAGCGGGGCATGGAGATACGCAGTATTTT
TRBJ1-2,TRBV11-2,TRBD1,-,CASRKIRGPRFGSDGYTF,TGTGCCAGCAGAAAAATCAGGGGGCCTCGGTTTGGGTCGGATGGCTACACCTTC
TRBJ2-1,TRBV5-1,-,-,CASSLSQIGVGEQFF,TGCGCCAGCAGCTTAAGCCAGATCGGTGTAGGTGAGCAGTTCTTC
TRBJ2-1,TRBV5-1,-,-,CASSLGGSSYNEQFF,TGCGCCAGCAGCTTGGGCGGTAGCTCCTACAATGAGCAGTTCTTC
TRBJ1-5,TRBV18,-,-,CASSSATGNSNQPQHF,TGTGCCAGCTCGTCCGCGACAGGCAATAGCAATCAGCCCCAGCATTTT
TRBJ1-3,TRBV3-1/TRBV3-2,TRBD1,-,CASSPWTGKSSGNTIYF,TGTGCCAGCAGCCCCTGGACAGGGAAGAGCTCTGGAAACACCATATATTTT
TRBJ2-3,TRBV6-5,-,once,CASSDSTDTQYF,TGTGCCAGCAGCGACTCAACAGATACGCAGTATTTT